The next 26 T cell receptor beta chains were all read from a single sample in a study of cytotoxic CD8 clonotypes in ibrutinib-treated CLL. The method was immunoSEQ multiplex PCR; TCRdb's version includes in-frame clones alone and lacks a portion of them. The profile shows more than 140,000 clones, roughly 80% of them singletons. This specimen was PBMCs, taken after 12 months of ibrutinib treatment. Receptors originate from a human donor with chronic lymphocytic leukemia.

This CDR3 is CASSVDSGGTQYF. The CDR3 DNA is TGTGCCAGCAGCGTCGACAGCGGGGGGACCCAGTACTTC. The J gene is TRBJ2-5, the V gene TRBV7-2, with TRBD2 identical over 8 bases. From germline, CDR1 is SGHTA and CDR2 FQGNSA. V shed 5 bases and J 7 bases; nucleotides not matched to a gene: 6. CDR3 length: 13 residues.

This sequence joins TRBV7-9 and TRBJ1-1; D ambiguous. The germline V gene has CDR1 SEHNR and CDR2 FQNEAQ (reference sequence). This CDR3 has 13 residues. The ends were cut back, 6 bases at V and 2 bases at J, with 10 bases in the middle. CDR3 amino acids: CASSYTLNTEAFF. For the CDR3, the DNA is TGTGCCAGCAGTTATACACTTAACACTGAAGCTTTCTTT.

The gene calls are TRBV7-2 and TRBJ2-7; TRBD1 aligns across 8 bases. Germline lookup yields CDR1 SGHTA and CDR2 FQGNSA. Losses at the gene ends were 0 bases for V and 5 bases for J; bases not matched to a gene: 9. The CDR3 contains 16 residues. CDR3 nucleotides: TGTGCCAGCAGCTTAGCGCAGGCAGGGGGCTGGAACGAGCAGTACTTC. It specifies CASSLAQAGGWNEQYF.

The chain employs TRBV5-4 and TRBJ1-1; no definite D call. The CDR3 is 9 amino acids. CDR1 and CDR2 from the germline V gene are SGHNT and YYREEE (reference sequence). V was clipped by 8 bases and J by 11 bases, with 10 bases between them. The CDR3 reads CARRISAFF. CDR3 sequence (DNA): TGTGCCAGGAGAATTAGCGCTTTCTTT.

The chain combines TRBV5-4 with TRBJ2-5; no reliable D call. V lost 7 bases, J lost 1 base, and 2 bases lay in between. This CDR3 is built from 10 residues. CDR1 SGHNT and CDR2 YYREEE come from the germline V gene (reference sequence). CDR3 DNA sequence: TGTGCCAGCGGCCAAGAGACCCAGTACTTC. This encodes CASGQETQYF.

The J gene is TRBJ2-5, the V gene TRBV4-2, with TRBD2 matching over 8 bases. The CDR3 length is 15 residues. With 0 bases clipped from V and 5 bases from J, the junction kept 5 bases outside the gene matches. CDR1 and CDR2 from the germline V gene are LGHNA and YNFKEQ. CDR3 amino acids: CASSQDTGGPETQYF. CDR3 DNA sequence: TGTGCCAGCAGCCAAGATACGGGAGGGCCGGAGACCCAGTACTTC.

This chain joins TRBV28 and TRBJ2-7, with 7 bases fitting TRBD2. CDR3 length: 16 amino acids. Looked up from germline, CDR1 is MDHEN and CDR2 is SYDVKM. J gave up 1 base and V 4 bases, and 10 bases lay outside the gene matches. The DNA for the CDR3 is TGTGCCAGCAGTTCCCCCCCAGGGAGGGGATCCTACGAGCAGTACTTC. Protein product: CASSSPPGRGSYEQYF.

The chain carries TRBV19 and TRBJ1-2; 8 bases match TRBD1. V was pared by 2 bases and J by 5 bases, with 7 bases of the junction left unmatched. CDR3 length: 15 amino acids. Germline V gene data show CDR1 as LNHDA and CDR2 as SQIVND (reference sequence). CDR3 sequence: CASSISLGQGYGYTF. The DNA for the CDR3 is TGTGCCAGTAGTATATCCCTCGGACAGGGATATGGCTACACCTTC.

The chain carries TRBV28 and TRBJ1-1; possible D gene TRBD1, 5 bases. V was pared by 4 bases and J by 3 bases, with 18 bases between. Looked up from germline, CDR1 is MDHEN and CDR2 is SYDVKM. This CDR3 is 16 amino acids long. CDR3 nucleotides: TGTGCCAGCAGTTACCCCCCCTTAGAGGGGCACACTGAAGCTTTCTTT. Protein: CASSYPPLEGHTEAFF.

Of note for this clone: A junction boundary mismatches the germline segment, possibly from a read error. The chain carries TRBV7-7 and TRBJ2-5, with TRBD1 as a possible D gene (7 bases). The CDR3 loop spans 14 amino acids. CDR1 is SSHAT, CDR2 FNYEAQ, per germline (reference sequence). In DNA form, the CDR3 reads TGTGCTAGCAGCTTAGGGGGCGGGACGGAGACCCAGTACTTC. It translates to CASSLGGGTETQYF.

This clone was counted once. J is TRBJ1-5 and V is TRBV6-4; 7 positions match TRBD1. The CDR3 extends over 18 amino acids. J was trimmed by 6 bases and V by 2 bases; bases with no gene match: 16. The germline V gene encodes CDR1 MRHNA and CDR2 SNTAGT. The CDR3 region is CASSDLGAVRGRTQPQHF. The CDR3 nucleotides are TGTGCCAGCAGTGACCTTGGGGCTGTCAGGGGGAGGACTCAGCCCCAGCATTTT.

The rearrangement joins TRBV30 to TRBJ2-1; possibly TRBD1 for D (6 bases). This CDR3 has 12 amino acids. Germline V gene data show CDR1 as GTSNPN and CDR2 as SVGIG (reference sequence). Trimming pared 2 bases from V and 7 bases from J, leaving 9 bases between. The CDR3 spells CAWSSRGNEQFF. The CDR3 DNA follows: TGTGCCTGGAGTTCGAGGGGGAATGAGCAGTTCTTC.

The V and J genes are TRBV28 and TRBJ2-3, with no clear D. Germline V gene sequence: CDR1 MDHEN, CDR2 SYDVKM. V dropped 5 bases and J dropped 3 bases, with 3 bases sitting between them. The CDR3 extends over 11 amino acids. CDR3 sequence: CASSTTDTQYF. DNA for the CDR3: TGTGCCAGCAGTACGACAGATACGCAGTATTTT.

This chain links TRBV27 with TRBJ2-7, with TRBD2 matching over 7 bases. The V segment lost 6 bases and the J segment 0 bases; nucleotides outside the gene matches: 8. In germline, CDR1 is MNHEY, CDR2 SMNVEV (reference sequence). CDR3 length: 15 amino acids. Written as DNA, the CDR3 is TGTGCCAGCAGCCTGGGAAAGCGGGGCTCCTACGAGCAGTACTTC. Amino acids: CASSLGKRGSYEQYF.

The J gene is TRBJ2-7, the V gene TRBV19; 9 bases match TRBD1. The CDR3 loop spans 16 amino acids. V lost 1 base, J lost 5 bases, and 9 bases stayed unmatched. CDR1 is LNHDA, CDR2 SQIVND, per germline (reference sequence). CDR3 protein: CASSIVETGGWDEQYF. The CDR3 DNA reads as TGTGCCAGTAGTATAGTGGAGACAGGGGGGTGGGACGAGCAGTACTTC.

This chain joins TRBV10-1 and TRBJ2-7; no reliable D call. This CDR3 comprises 18 residues. Trimming removed 8 bases from V and 0 bases from J, with 26 bases in between. Germline assignment: CDR1 WNHNN and CDR2 SYGVQD (reference sequence). CDR3 residues: CASPTASPAKRSSYEQYF. As DNA, the CDR3 is TGCGCCAGCCCGACCGCTTCTCCGGCGAAAAGGAGCTCCTACGAGCAGTACTTC.

This chain joins TRBV6-1 and TRBJ1-2; 7 bases align to TRBD1. Trimming took 6 bases from V and 7 from J; bases not matched to a gene: 5. The CDR3 consists of 12 residues. The germline V gene encodes CDR1 MNHNS and CDR2 SASEGT. CDR3 residues: CASRGQVGGYTF. The CDR3 DNA is TGTGCCAGCAGAGGACAGGTCGGTGGCTACACCTTC.

For the CDR3, the DNA is TGCGCCAGCAGCTTGGTCCCGGCCCAAGAGACCCAGTACTTC. The encoded protein is CASSLVPAQETQYF. This rearrangement joins TRBV5-1 to TRBJ2-5; no firm D call. V was pared by 0 bases and J by 1 base, with 7 bases between. The CDR3 has 14 residues. Germline V gene sequence: CDR1 SGHRS, CDR2 YFSETQ.

The chain joins TRBV5-1 to TRBJ1-1, with D unclear. This CDR3 region has 14 residues. Trimming stripped 0 bases from V and 1 base from J, with 7 bases between. Germline V gene sequence: CDR1 SGHRS, CDR2 YFSETQ. This chain's CDR3 is CASSLDRQNTEAFF. The DNA of the CDR3 is TGCGCCAGCAGCTTGGATCGACAGAACACTGAAGCTTTCTTT.

The rearrangement uses TRBV6-1 and TRBJ2-3; possibly TRBD2 for D (5 bases). The ends were cut back, 8 bases at V and 0 bases at J, with 9 bases in the middle. The germline gives CDR1 MNHNS, CDR2 SASEGT. This CDR3 comprises 13 residues. The CDR3 DNA reads TGTGCCAGCCGCCTAGCTAGCACAGATACGCAGTATTTT. Amino acid sequence: CASRLASTDTQYF.

V and J are TRBV4-1 and TRBJ2-3; TRBD2 agrees at 8 bases. This CDR3 is built from 17 residues. V lost 5 bases and J lost 5; bases outside the gene matches: 15. The germline V gene encodes CDR1 MGHRA and CDR2 YSYEKL. As DNA, the CDR3 is TGCGCCAGCAGCTGGCCTAGGGAGCGGGAGCATATAGATACGCAGTATTTT. Protein: CASSWPREREHIDTQYF.

This clone was observed once. The chain joins TRBV19 to TRBJ2-7; 9 nucleotides agree with TRBD1. CDR1 is LNHDA and CDR2 is SQIVND in the germline V gene (reference sequence). This CDR3 has 13 residues. Germline trimming cut 5 bases from V and 4 bases from J; bases unmatched to any gene: 3. The CDR3 DNA follows: TGTGCCAGTAGTCCCGGGACAGGGTACGAGCAGTACTTC. Protein: CASSPGTGYEQYF.

The genes are TRBV6-5 and TRBJ2-7, with D possibly matching TRBD2 (6 bases). This CDR3 has 15 amino acids. Trimming stripped 0 bases from V and 3 bases from J, with 12 bases between. Germline V CDR1 and CDR2: MNHEY, SVGAGI. The CDR3 DNA sequence: TGTGCCAGCAGTTACTCTAGAGGGACTGGCTACGAGCAGTACTTC. The encoded protein is CASSYSRGTGYEQYF.

This clone appeared once. J is TRBJ1-2 and V is TRBV27; 12 bases line up with TRBD1. J lost 8 bases, V lost 6 bases, and 7 bases had no gene match. Germline V lookup: CDR1 MNHEY, CDR2 SMNVEV (reference sequence). This CDR3 is 14 amino acids long. The DNA for the CDR3 is TGTGCCAGCAGGGGGACAGGGGGCGCGCCGGGCTACACCTTC. The encoded protein is CASRGTGGAPGYTF.

The chain's CDR3 is CAIREETGTGYEQYF. CDR3 DNA: TGTGCCATCAGAGAGGAGACAGGGACCGGCTACGAGCAGTACTTC. This chain joins TRBV10-3 and TRBJ2-7; 7 nucleotides agree with TRBD1. The CDR3 totals 15 residues. Losses at the gene ends were 6 bases for V and 3 bases for J; bases not matched to a gene: 11. The germline V gene has CDR1 ENHRY and CDR2 SYGVKD.

In DNA, the CDR3 is TGTGCCAGCAGTTTTTATCGGGGGAACACTGAAGCTTTCTTT. Residues: CASSFYRGNTEAFF. This rearrangement joins TRBV28 to TRBJ1-1; no firm D call. The germline V gene encodes CDR1 MDHEN and CDR2 SYDVKM. The CDR3 has 14 amino acids. V dropped 3 bases and J dropped 1 base, with 9 bases sitting between them.